Detailed here is one T cell receptor beta chain. Its antigen is still unknown. Quantitative 5'-RACE with molecular barcodes produced the TCR beta libraries. TCRdb itself ran the 5' RACE reads through MiXCR, one entry per CDR3 protein. This sample yields about 700,000 distinct CDR3 sequences, of which around 19% are seen a single time; over 15% belongs to the top ten. These data belong to a study of CD8 T cells in ankylosing spondylitis. General study findings and limits: Peripheral blood held disease-linked clones only at relatively low frequency, and these were CD8+. Earlier authors reported some of these motif variants in reactive arthritis synovial fluid and blood. Matched ankylosing spondylitis synovial fluid reportedly showed significant enrichment of disease-linked clones. Ankylosing spondylitis blood appeared to be characterized by a TCR beta motif of 8 or 9 highly homologous variants.

The V segment lost 4 bases and the J segment 6 bases; nucleotides outside the gene matches: 10. The germline V gene has CDR1 SGHVS and CDR2 FQNEAQ. This CDR3 comprises 16 residues. The origin of this receptor is a male donor with ankylosing spondylitis. Sequencing used blood, either unsorted or a sorted T cell fraction (not recorded which). The chain has TRBV7-8 and TRBJ2-7; 12 nucleotides match TRBD2. This CDR3 reads CASSSTRTSGIGEQYF. In nucleotides, the CDR3 is TGTGCCAGCAGCTCGACTAGGACTAGCGGGATTGGCGAGCAGTACTTC.